These 29 T cell receptor beta chains share one sample of origin, sequenced in a study of shared clonotypes between healthy human individuals. The method was immunoSEQ multiplex PCR; TCRdb's version includes in-frame clones alone and lacks a portion of them. The data show about 480,000 clones, 79% seen once. The sample consisted of PBMCs. These receptors were collected from a woman aged 35 to 49 in good health. Some clones in this sample may be carry-over from other donors' samples.

This sequence joins TRBV11-2 and TRBJ2-5; 8 bases align to TRBD1. This CDR3 is built from 15 residues. CDR1 SGHAT and CDR2 FQNNGV come from the germline V gene. With V trimmed by 0 bases and J by 2 bases, 2 bases remained unmatched. CDR3 amino acids: CASSLDRGLQETQYF. CDR3 DNA: TGTGCCAGCAGCTTAGACAGGGGGCTTCAAGAGACCCAGTACTTC.

The V and J genes are TRBV9 and TRBJ2-5; D is possibly TRBD1 or TRBD2 (5 bases each). V shed 4 bases and J shed 3 bases, with 16 bases lying between them. Per the germline V gene, CDR1 is SGDLS and CDR2 is YYNGEE. This CDR3 has 15 amino acids. CDR3 loop: CASSQDLGGEETQYF. CDR3 coding DNA: TGTGCCAGCAGCCAAGACCTTGGGGGAGAAGAGACCCAGTACTTC.

This chain's CDR3 is CASSYSPGETQYF. In DNA form, the CDR3 reads TGTGCCAGCAGTTACTCTCCCGGAGAGACCCAGTACTTC. The chain combines TRBV6-5 with TRBJ2-5; D is unresolved. Trimming cost V 0 bases and J 4 bases, with 6 bases left between them. Germline V CDR1 and CDR2: MNHEY, SVGAGI. The CDR3 totals 13 residues.

This clone was seen at least ten times. This sequence joins TRBV5-1 and TRBJ2-7; D possibly corresponds to TRBD2 (5 bases). This CDR3 is 14 amino acids long. Germline loops: CDR1 SGHRS, CDR2 YFSETQ. Deletions cut 5 bases from V and 5 bases from J, with 17 bases between. The DNA for the CDR3 is TGCGCCAGCAGACGGTCGGGAAGTACCGACGAGCAGTACTTC. The encoded protein is CASRRSGSTDEQYF.

In its sample, this clone was seen once. V is TRBV10-2 and J is TRBJ2-7; 11 positions match TRBD1. V lost 9 bases and J lost 3; bases outside the gene matches: 13. The CDR3 runs to 16 residues. Germline values: CDR1 WSHSY, CDR2 SAAADI. CDR3 nucleotides: TGCGCCAGTACGGACTCCCCCGGGACAGGGGGCTACGAGCAGTACTTC. Translated, it gives CASTDSPGTGGYEQYF.

The chain couples TRBV5-5 to TRBJ2-3; D possibly matches TRBD1 or TRBD2 (5 bases each). The CDR3 covers 15 residues. V was pared by 4 bases and J by 3 bases, with 15 bases between. In germline, CDR1 is SGHKS, CDR2 YYEKEE (reference sequence). CDR3 bases: TGTGCCAGCAGCCGTTCAGGGTGGGAGACAGATACGCAGTATTTT. Residues: CASSRSGWETDTQYF. Supplemented by reference TRBV5-5 and TRBJ2-3, the full variable domain reads DAGVTQSPTHLIKTRGQQVTLRCSPISGHKSVSWYQQVLGQGPQFIFQYYEKEERGRGNFPDRFSARQFPNYSSELNVNALLLGDSALYLCASSRSGWETDTQYFGPGTRLTVL.

This clone was found once. The V gene is TRBV18, the J gene TRBJ2-1; 8 bases map to TRBD1. J lost 4 bases, V lost 0 bases, and 5 bases had no gene match. The CDR3 loop spans 16 amino acids. CDR1 is KGHSH and CDR2 is LQKENI in the germline V gene. The CDR3, as DNA: TGTGCCAGCTCACCACCGTCGAGACAGGGGTACAATGAGCAGTTCTTC. It specifies CASSPPSRQGYNEQFF.

The rearrangement joins TRBV28 to TRBJ2-1, with 7 bases that match TRBD2. The V and J ends lost 0 bases and 0 bases, in that order; junction bases with no gene match: 2. The CDR3 covers 16 residues. Per the germline V gene, CDR1 is MDHEN and CDR2 is SYDVKM. CDR3 residues: CASSLWTGGSYNEQFF. CDR3 sequence (DNA): TGTGCCAGCAGTTTATGGACGGGGGGCTCCTACAATGAGCAGTTCTTC.

In this sample, this clone is medium-sized. This chain connects TRBV7-9 to TRBJ2-7; 9 bases line up with TRBD1. The CDR3 extends over 13 amino acids. Per the germline V gene, CDR1 is SEHNR and CDR2 is FQNEAQ (reference sequence). After removal of 5 bases from V and 6 bases from J, the junction contained 5 bases not matched to a gene. CDR3 residues: CASSRRQGGEQYF. Here the CDR3 DNA reads TGTGCCAGCAGCAGGAGACAGGGGGGCGAGCAGTACTTC.

Only one count was recorded for this clone. This chain joins TRBV28 and TRBJ2-1; the D is unclear. The V and J ends lost 4 bases and 14 bases respectively, with 15 bases between them. CDR1 MDHEN and CDR2 SYDVKM come from the germline V gene. This CDR3 contains 12 residues. The CDR3 loop reads CASSSTTDPKFF. CDR3 in DNA: TGTGCCAGCAGTTCGACGACGGACCCGAAGTTCTTC.

The chain carries TRBV11-2 and TRBJ2-2; TRBD2 is a possible D gene (6 bases). The V end lost 5 bases, the J end lost 4 bases, and 8 bases lay between the germline ends. The germline CDR1 and CDR2 sequences are SGHAT and FQNNGV. The CDR3 length is 13 residues. CDR3 coding DNA: TGTGCCAGCAGCCAGACTAGCACCGGGGAGCTGTTTTTT. This gives the protein CASSQTSTGELFF.

V and J are TRBV7-6 and TRBJ2-1, with 7 positions matching TRBD2. The V and J ends lost 1 base and 13 bases, in that order; junction bases with no gene match: 7. Germline values: CDR1 SGHVS, CDR2 FNYEAQ. This CDR3 is built from 13 residues. The CDR3 region has the DNA TGTGCCAGCAGCTTAGGTGTGGCTAGCGGACAGTTCTTC. This codes for CASSLGVASGQFF.

CDR3 bases: TGTGCCAGCAGCTTCCCTATTAGCGGGAGTAGGACCGGGGAGCTGTTTTTT. It encodes CASSFPISGSRTGELFF. This chain links TRBV7-9 with TRBJ2-2, with 9 bases that match TRBD2. Germline V gene data show CDR1 as SEHNR and CDR2 as FQNEAQ (reference sequence). The V and J ends lost 3 bases and 5 bases, in that order; junction bases with no gene match: 10. CDR3 length: 17 residues.

The chain is built from TRBV18 and TRBJ1-5; maybe TRBD1 (6 bases). Trimming pared 1 base from V and 4 bases from J, leaving 11 bases between. Germline V gene lookup returns CDR1 KGHSH and CDR2 LQKENI. CDR3 size: 15 residues. CDR3 nucleotide sequence: TGTGCCAGCTCACCACGCGGGGACAAGAATCAGCCCCAGCATTTT. It encodes CASSPRGDKNQPQHF.

Details on this clone: Other DNA sequences from this sample encode an identical CDR3 as well. CDR3 loop: CASSPLATREQYF. The CDR3 DNA reads TGTGCCAGCTCACCACTGGCAACGAGGGAGCAGTACTTC. The chain joins TRBV18 to TRBJ2-7; D gene uncertain. Trimming removed 1 base from V and 7 bases from J, with 11 bases in between. CDR3 length: 13 residues. CDR1 is KGHSH, CDR2 LQKENI, per germline.

The V gene is TRBV5-6, the J gene TRBJ2-3, with D possibly matching TRBD2 (5 bases). Trimming cost V 2 bases and J 1 base, with 17 bases left between them. Per germline, CDR1 SGHDT and CDR2 YYEEEE. The CDR3 extends over 17 amino acids. CDR3 amino acids: CASSFSSAARGTDTQYF. CDR3 nucleotides: TGTGCCAGCAGCTTCAGTAGCGCAGCAAGGGGCACAGATACGCAGTATTTT.

The rearrangement links TRBV25-1 to TRBJ2-7; D is ambiguous. The CDR3 spans 12 residues. Between the trimmed V and J ends, which lost 3 bases and 1 base, there was a span of 4 bases. The germline CDR1 and CDR2 sequences are MGHDK and SYGVNS. As DNA, the CDR3 is TGTGCCAGCAGTGACAGATCCTACGAGCAGTACTTC. Its protein is CASSDRSYEQYF.

The chain has TRBV5-1 and TRBJ2-5, with 7 bases lining up with TRBD1. With 4 bases clipped from V and 0 bases from J, the junction kept 6 bases outside the gene matches. This CDR3 contains 15 residues. Germline CDR1 SGHRS, CDR2 YFSETQ. CDR3 sequence reads: CASSPDRAHQETQYF. Here the CDR3 DNA reads TGCGCCAGCAGCCCAGACAGGGCCCACCAAGAGACCCAGTACTTC.

The chain uses TRBV2 and TRBJ1-5; weak D call: TRBD1 (6 bases). With 7 bases removed from V and 0 bases from J, the gap between germline ends came to 13 bases. The length of the CDR3 is 15 residues. Germline V CDR1 and CDR2: SNHLY, FYNNEI. CDR3 sequence (DNA): TGTGCCAGCAAGTGGGAGGGGGTTAGCAATCAGCCCCAGCATTTT. It yields the protein CASKWEGVSNQPQHF.

The V gene is TRBV4-2, the J gene TRBJ2-7; D uncertain. CDR3 length equals 13 residues. V was pared by 3 bases and J by 2 bases, with 8 bases between. In germline, CDR1 is LGHNA, CDR2 YNFKEQ. The CDR3 is CASSQAHTYEQYF. The CDR3 coding sequence is TGTGCCAGCAGCCAGGCTCATACCTACGAGCAGTACTTC.

The table lists this clone with a count of one. The CDR3 DNA sequence: TGCGCCAGCAGCACGGGACTAGCTGGGTACAATGAGCAGTTCTTC. It specifies CASSTGLAGYNEQFF. The rearrangement uses TRBV5-1 and TRBJ2-1, with TRBD2 identical over 9 bases. Unmatched junction bases numbered 6, after V lost 4 bases and J lost 4 bases. Germline V lookup: CDR1 SGHRS, CDR2 YFSETQ. This CDR3 has 15 amino acids.

This sequence joins TRBV7-9 and TRBJ1-1; D might be TRBD1 (6 bases). This CDR3 region has 13 residues. With 2 bases removed from V and 6 bases from J, the gap between germline ends came to 10 bases. Germline lookup yields CDR1 SEHNR and CDR2 FQNEAQ (reference sequence). CDR3 coding DNA: TGTGCCAGCAGCTTAAGGGGGGAGGCTGAAGCTTTCTTT. The encoded protein is CASSLRGEAEAFF.

A few counts support this clone. The V gene is TRBV15, the J gene TRBJ2-5, with 7 bases that match TRBD2. Per the germline V gene, CDR1 is LNHNV and CDR2 is YYDKDF (reference sequence). V lost 4 bases and J lost 4; bases outside the gene matches: 9. The CDR3 runs 15 residues. DNA of the CDR3: TGTGCCACCAGCAAGCAGGCTAGCGGAGGAGAGACCCAGTACTTC. This sequence encodes CATSKQASGGETQYF.

The rearrangement joins TRBV7-8 to TRBJ1-2; 8 positions agree with TRBD1. The length of the CDR3 is 13 residues. The ends lost 4 bases at V and 7 bases at J; junction bases unmatched: 5. Germline V gene sequence: CDR1 SGHVS, CDR2 FQNEAQ. CDR3 sequence reads: CASSYPGGFGYTF. In DNA, the CDR3 is TGTGCCAGCAGCTACCCAGGGGGCTTTGGCTACACCTTC.

The V and J genes are TRBV7-2 and TRBJ2-1, with 8 bases that match TRBD1. Germline-derived CDR1 and CDR2 are SGHTA and FQGNSA. Trimming took 1 base from V and 2 from J; bases not matched to a gene: 1. This CDR3 has 15 residues. For the CDR3, the DNA is TGTGCCAGCAGCTTAGGACAGGGGCCCTACAATGAGCAGTTCTTC. Amino acid sequence: CASSLGQGPYNEQFF.

The rearrangement joins TRBV9 to TRBJ2-7; no firm D call. Per the germline V gene, CDR1 is SGDLS and CDR2 is YYNGEE. V was shortened by 4 bases and J by 4 bases, with 15 bases between the two germline ends. This CDR3 has 14 residues. CDR3: CASSPGFLAYEQYF. Here the CDR3 DNA reads TGTGCCAGCAGCCCAGGTTTTTTGGCTTACGAGCAGTACTTC.

The rearrangement uses TRBV7-8 and TRBJ1-3, with D possibly TRBD1 on 6 matching bases. The CDR3 runs to 16 residues. In germline, CDR1 is SGHVS, CDR2 FQNEAQ. V lost 2 bases and J lost 0, with 11 bases in between. The CDR3 DNA reads TGTGCCAGCAGCTTACCCGGACAGTACTCTGGAAACACCATATATTTT. It translates to CASSLPGQYSGNTIYF.

The chain carries TRBV2 and TRBJ2-5, with D unresolved. CDR3 size: 15 residues. In germline, CDR1 is SNHLY, CDR2 FYNNEI. Trimming took off 3 bases at V and 5 bases at J, with 16 bases between the two ends. In nucleotides, the CDR3 is TGTGCCAGCAGTGAGCGTATACGGAACCGGGAGACCCAGTACTTC. Encoded protein: CASSERIRNRETQYF.

The chain is built from TRBV10-3 and TRBJ2-5, with a tentative D call TRBD2 (6 bases). The CDR3 sequence is 13 residues long. Germline V gene data show CDR1 as ENHRY and CDR2 as SYGVKD. Trimming took off 10 bases at V and 5 bases at J, with 17 bases between the two ends. CDR3 region: CATRDSSYETQYF. The CDR3 DNA follows: TGTGCCACCCGGGACTCGTCATATGAGACCCAGTACTTC.